This is a list of T cell receptor beta chains from one sample in a study of blood T cell repertoires in COVID-19. This table comes from immunoSEQ multiplex PCR, and its TCRdb copy is limited to in-frame clones, with some not included. There are fewer than 90,000 clones in the sample; over 90% occur only once, and 4% to 5.5% lies in the top ten. Material: peripheral blood. These receptors were taken from a human donor with active COVID-19. The donor label of this sample is uncertain. CDR3s include the opening cysteine and the closing phenylalanine or tryptophan. D genes are given only for firm matches. For some rows the clone size is stated as once, few or many, or as a class when expanded; others skip it.

J gene: TRBJ2-7; V gene: TRBV6-6; D gene: -; clone size: -; CDR3 protein: CASSSRAISYEQYF; CDR3 DNA: TGTGCCAGCAGCTCTCGCGCCATCTCCTACGAGCAGTACTTC
J gene: TRBJ2-7; V gene: TRBV29-1; D gene: TRBD2; clone size: -; CDR3 protein: CSVGVTSGSNEQYF; CDR3 DNA: TGCAGCGTTGGGGTTACTAGCGGGAGCAACGAGCAGTACTTC
J gene: TRBJ2-3; V gene: TRBV7-9; D gene: -; clone size: -; CDR3 protein: CASSLAGVLGTDTQYF; CDR3 DNA: TGTGCCAGCAGCTTAGCAGGGGTGCTTGGCACAGATACGCAGTATTTT
J gene: TRBJ2-1; V gene: TRBV6-2/TRBV6-3; D gene: -; clone size: -; CDR3 protein: CASSLSTVYNEQFF; CDR3 DNA: TGTGCCAGCAGTTTAAGTACAGTTTACAATGAGCAGTTCTTC
J gene: TRBJ1-5; V gene: TRBV5-1; D gene: TRBD1; clone size: once; CDR3 protein: CASSLEGGDQPQHF; CDR3 DNA: TGCGCCAGCAGCTTGGAAGGGGGCGATCAGCCCCAGCATTTT
J gene: TRBJ2-5; V gene: TRBV4-1; D gene: TRBD1; clone size: few; CDR3 protein: CASSQASGQGVRETQYF; CDR3 DNA: TGCGCCAGCAGCCAAGCCTCTGGACAGGGAGTAAGAGAGACCCAGTACTTC
J gene: TRBJ2-3; V gene: TRBV9; D gene: -; clone size: -; CDR3 protein: CASSAGGDTQYF; CDR3 DNA: TGTGCCAGCAGCGCCGGGGGAGATACGCAGTATTTT
J gene: TRBJ2-7; V gene: TRBV4-1; D gene: TRBD2; clone size: -; CDR3 protein: CASSPREGRYEQYF; CDR3 DNA: TGCGCCAGCAGTCCCCGGGAGGGCCGATACGAGCAGTACTTC
J gene: TRBJ2-7; V gene: TRBV2; D gene: -; clone size: once; CDR3 protein: CASSPSSYEQYF; CDR3 DNA: TGTGCCAGCAGCCCCTCTTCCTACGAGCAGTACTTC
J gene: TRBJ2-5; V gene: TRBV6-5; D gene: TRBD1; clone size: -; CDR3 protein: CASSRDRAETQYF; CDR3 DNA: TGTGCCAGCAGCCGGGACAGGGCGGAGACCCAGTACTTC
J gene: TRBJ2-1; V gene: TRBV20-1; D gene: -; clone size: -; CDR3 protein: CSARPVHEQFF; CDR3 DNA: TGCAGTGCTAGACCCGTCCATGAGCAGTTCTTC
J gene: TRBJ2-3; V gene: TRBV5-1; D gene: -; clone size: once; CDR3 protein: CASSFPAGPTDTQYF; CDR3 DNA: TGCGCCAGCAGCTTTCCCGCGGGACCCACAGATACGCAGTATTTT
J gene: TRBJ2-1; V gene: TRBV3-1/TRBV3-2; D gene: -; clone size: -; CDR3 protein: CASSPRGPSSYNEQFF; CDR3 DNA: TGTGCCAGCAGCCCCAGGGGACCTAGCTCCTACAATGAGCAGTTCTTC
J gene: TRBJ2-7; V gene: TRBV7-2; D gene: -; clone size: -; CDR3 protein: CASSKTSGTYEQYF; CDR3 DNA: TGTGCCAGCAGTAAGACATCGGGGACCTACGAGCAGTACTTC
J gene: TRBJ2-7; V gene: TRBV10-3; D gene: TRBD1; clone size: -; CDR3 protein: CAISPGQGHSYEQYF; CDR3 DNA: TGTGCCATCAGTCCGGGACAGGGCCACTCCTACGAGCAGTACTTC
J gene: TRBJ2-7; V gene: TRBV3-1/TRBV3-2; D gene: -; clone size: -; CDR3 protein: CASSLRVGEQYF; CDR3 DNA: TGTGCCAGCAGCCTCAGGGTAGGCGAGCAGTACTTC
J gene: TRBJ2-7; V gene: TRBV10-2; D gene: TRBD2; clone size: -; CDR3 protein: CASRESGRAWYEQYF; CDR3 DNA: TGCGCCAGCAGAGAAAGCGGGAGGGCCTGGTACGAGCAGTACTTC
J gene: TRBJ2-7; V gene: TRBV5-5; D gene: TRBD1; clone size: -; CDR3 protein: CASSLVQGREQYF; CDR3 DNA: TGTGCCAGCAGCTTGGTACAGGGGCGGGAGCAGTACTTC
J gene: TRBJ1-1; V gene: TRBV6-5; D gene: -; clone size: -; CDR3 protein: CASVNMGTEAFF; CDR3 DNA: TGTGCCAGCGTCAACATGGGGACAGAAGCTTTCTTT
J gene: TRBJ2-7; V gene: TRBV7-2; D gene: TRBD2; clone size: -; CDR3 protein: CASSLVLADYEQYF; CDR3 DNA: TGTGCCAGCAGCTTAGTGCTAGCGGATTACGAGCAGTACTTC
J gene: TRBJ2-3; V gene: TRBV4-1; D gene: TRBD2; clone size: -; CDR3 protein: CASSQETGGSRDTQYF; CDR3 DNA: TGCGCCAGCAGCCAAGAGACGGGGGGATCTAGAGATACGCAGTATTTT
J gene: TRBJ1-6; V gene: TRBV5-1; D gene: -; clone size: -; CDR3 protein: CASSFPSGVAGENSPLHF; CDR3 DNA: TGCGCCAGCAGCTTCCCCTCCGGGGTGGCAGGGGAGAATTCACCCCTCCACTTT
J gene: TRBJ2-7; V gene: TRBV7-9; D gene: TRBD2; clone size: -; CDR3 protein: CASSLSGTSGGEQYF; CDR3 DNA: TGTGCCAGCAGCTTATCTGGGACTAGCGGCGGCGAGCAGTACTTC
J gene: TRBJ2-5; V gene: TRBV9; D gene: TRBD2; clone size: -; CDR3 protein: CASSVSSGGRETQYF; CDR3 DNA: TGTGCCAGCAGCGTAAGTAGCGGGGGACGAGAGACCCAGTACTTC
J gene: TRBJ2-3; V gene: TRBV28; D gene: TRBD1; clone size: -; CDR3 protein: CASSTTGALMSTDTQYF; CDR3 DNA: TGTGCCAGCAGTACGACAGGGGCCCTGATGAGCACAGATACGCAGTATTTT
J gene: TRBJ2-7; V gene: TRBV10-3; D gene: -; clone size: -; CDR3 protein: CATTPDNYEQYF; CDR3 DNA: TGTGCCACCACCCCGGACAATTACGAGCAGTACTTC
J gene: TRBJ1-4; V gene: TRBV5-1; D gene: -; clone size: -; CDR3 protein: CASRTGHEKLFF; CDR3 DNA: TGCGCCAGCAGGACGGGTCATGAAAAACTGTTTTTT
J gene: TRBJ2-3; V gene: TRBV4-3; D gene: -; clone size: -; CDR3 protein: CASSQLITDTQYF; CDR3 DNA: TGCGCCAGCAGCCAACTAATCACAGATACGCAGTATTTT
J gene: TRBJ2-1; V gene: TRBV4-3; D gene: -; clone size: -; CDR3 protein: CASSQDRETSRFF; CDR3 DNA: TGCGCCAGCAGCCAAGATAGGGAGACTTCAAGGTTCTTC
J gene: TRBJ2-2; V gene: TRBV5-1; D gene: TRBD2; clone size: -; CDR3 protein: CASNDASGGTGELFF; CDR3 DNA: TGCGCCAGCAACGATGCTAGCGGGGGCACCGGGGAGCTGTTTTTT
J gene: TRBJ2-1; V gene: TRBV4-2; D gene: -; clone size: -; CDR3 protein: CASSQDVQGYNEQFF; CDR3 DNA: TGTGCCAGCAGCCAAGATGTGCAGGGTTACAATGAGCAGTTCTTC
J gene: TRBJ1-5; V gene: TRBV28; D gene: -; clone size: once; CDR3 protein: CASSPDWNQPQHF; CDR3 DNA: TGTGCCAGCAGTCCCGACTGGAATCAGCCCCAGCATTTT
J gene: TRBJ2-1; V gene: TRBV5-1; D gene: TRBD2; clone size: -; CDR3 protein: CASSSGTSGSEQFF; CDR3 DNA: TGCGCCAGCAGCTCCGGGACTAGCGGAAGTGAGCAGTTCTTC
J gene: TRBJ2-5; V gene: TRBV5-1; D gene: -; clone size: -; CDR3 protein: CASSLASGLDQETQYF; CDR3 DNA: TGCGCCAGCAGCTTGGCGTCGGGGTTGGACCAAGAGACCCAGTACTTC
J gene: TRBJ1-1; V gene: TRBV5-1; D gene: -; clone size: -; CDR3 protein: CASPEPLGSTEAFF; CDR3 DNA: TGCGCCAGCCCAGAACCCTTGGGGAGTACTGAAGCTTTCTTT
J gene: TRBJ1-2; V gene: TRBV2; D gene: TRBD1; clone size: -; CDR3 protein: CASSEDRTGSHYGYTF; CDR3 DNA: TGTGCCAGCAGTGAAGATAGGACAGGGTCACACTATGGCTACACCTTC
J gene: TRBJ1-5; V gene: TRBV5-1; D gene: -; clone size: -; CDR3 protein: CASSLGQNQPQHF; CDR3 DNA: TGCGCCAGCAGCTTGGGGCAGAATCAGCCCCAGCATTTT
J gene: TRBJ2-7; V gene: TRBV12-3/TRBV12-4; D gene: -; clone size: -; CDR3 protein: CASVYAGEQYF; CDR3 DNA: TGTGCCAGCGTTTACGCGGGCGAGCAGTACTTC
J gene: TRBJ1-2; V gene: TRBV12-3/TRBV12-4; D gene: -; clone size: -; CDR3 protein: CASSLERRGGYTF; CDR3 DNA: TGTGCCAGCAGTTTAGAGAGGAGGGGTGGCTACACCTTC
J gene: TRBJ1-1; V gene: TRBV11-3; D gene: TRBD1; clone size: -; CDR3 protein: CASSLGQGASRTTEAFF; CDR3 DNA: TGTGCCAGCAGCCTCGGACAGGGGGCGAGTCGGACCACTGAAGCTTTCTTT
J gene: TRBJ1-2; V gene: TRBV5-6; D gene: -; clone size: -; CDR3 protein: CASRTLKEMTPQSYGYTF; CDR3 DNA: TGTGCCAGCAGAACCTTAAAGGAAATGACTCCTCAATCCTATGGCTACACCTTC
J gene: TRBJ2-3; V gene: TRBV6-5; D gene: -; clone size: -; CDR3 protein: CASSPRGHVTDTQYF; CDR3 DNA: TGTGCCAGCAGTCCCAGGGGCCACGTTACAGATACGCAGTATTTT
J gene: TRBJ2-7; V gene: TRBV7-2; D gene: TRBD2; clone size: -; CDR3 protein: CASSPYGGGGRHF; CDR3 DNA: TGTGCCAGCAGCCCATACGGGGGCGGGGGGAGGCACTTC
J gene: TRBJ2-1; V gene: TRBV5-1; D gene: TRBD1; clone size: -; CDR3 protein: CASSWTGTGFIF; CDR3 DNA: TGCGCCAGCAGCTGGACCGGGACAGGATTTATCTTC
J gene: TRBJ2-5; V gene: TRBV4-1; D gene: TRBD1; clone size: -; CDR3 protein: CASSQGQGIGETQYF; CDR3 DNA: TGCGCCAGCAGCCAAGGACAGGGGATAGGAGAGACCCAGTACTTC
J gene: TRBJ2-3; V gene: TRBV11-2; D gene: TRBD2; clone size: -; CDR3 protein: CASSLDLTGGGTQYF; CDR3 DNA: TGTGCCAGCAGCTTAGATCTTACGGGCGGGGGGACGCAGTATTTT
J gene: TRBJ2-2; V gene: TRBV5-4; D gene: TRBD2; clone size: few; CDR3 protein: CASSLAASGGGELFF; CDR3 DNA: TGTGCCAGCAGCTTGGCCGCTAGCGGGGGTGGGGAGCTGTTTTTT
J gene: TRBJ2-3; V gene: TRBV6-6; D gene: -; clone size: -; CDR3 protein: CASSYSSDTQYF; CDR3 DNA: TGTGCCAGCAGTTACTCGAGCGATACGCAGTATTTT